The rows below give T cell receptor beta chains drawn from one sample of a study of cytotoxic CD8 clonotypes in ibrutinib-treated CLL. Sequenced by immunoSEQ multiplex PCR; TCRdb stores in-frame clones only, minus some. The sample records roughly 250,000 clones, 70% being singletons. This sample comprised PBMCs, obtained after 24 months of ibrutinib treatment. The receptors were gathered from a human donor with chronic lymphocytic leukemia. Both conserved end residues are part of each CDR3. A D gene is named only where the DNA matches it firmly. The listing skips clone size in some rows; elsewhere it reads once, few, many or a size class.

few,.,TRBJ1-2,TRBV20-1,CSARNYGYTF,TGCAGTGCTAGGAACTATGGCTACACCTTC
few,TRBD1,TRBJ2-7,TRBV6-6,CASRKPTGNEQYF,TGTGCCAGCAGAAAACCGACAGGGAACGAGCAGTACTTC
.,.,TRBJ1-2,TRBV29-1,CSVELGGYGYTF,TGCAGCGTTGAACTAGGGGGCTATGGCTACACCTTC
.,.,TRBJ1-1,TRBV5-1,CASYREGGSGDTEAFF,TGCGCCAGCTACAGAGAGGGCGGCTCCGGGGACACTGAAGCTTTCTTT
.,.,TRBJ2-3,TRBV6-5,CASSYIGNSRADTQYF,TGTGCCAGCAGTTACATCGGGAACAGTAGAGCAGATACGCAGTATTTT
.,.,TRBJ1-1,TRBV14,CASSQELGLWTEAFF,TGTGCCAGCAGCCAAGAATTGGGGTTGTGGACTGAAGCTTTCTTT
.,.,TRBJ2-3,TRBV18,CASSPPSRDTQYF,TGTGCCAGCTCACCCCCCAGCAGAGATACGCAGTATTTT
.,.,TRBJ2-2,TRBV12-1,CASRTGTKNTGELFF,TGTGCCAGCAGAACCGGGACTAAGAACACCGGGGAGCTGTTTTTT
few,TRBD2,TRBJ2-2,TRBV9,CASSVGTSGRKGTGELFF,TGTGCCAGCAGCGTTGGGACTAGCGGGAGGAAAGGCACCGGGGAGCTGTTTTTT
.,.,TRBJ2-2,TRBV7-8,CASSLQGSGNTGELFF,TGTGCCAGCAGCTTACAGGGCTCCGGGAACACCGGGGAGCTGTTTTTT
many,.,TRBJ2-7,TRBV5-1,CASSLRTPIIDEQYF,TGCGCCAGCAGCTTAAGGACTCCTATAATCGACGAGCAGTACTTC
.,.,TRBJ1-2,TRBV6-6,CASSLDRRLHYGYTF,TGTGCCAGCAGTTTAGACAGGAGGCTTCACTATGGCTACACCTTC
.,TRBD2,TRBJ2-1,TRBV30,CAWSVSGDEQFF,TGTGCCTGGAGTGTAAGCGGGGATGAGCAGTTCTTC
.,.,TRBJ1-1,TRBV25-1,CASVSHTGKAFF,TGTGCCAGTGTCTCCCATACAGGGAAAGCTTTCTTT
.,.,TRBJ2-3,TRBV6-5,CASSYADTQYF,TGTGCCAGCAGTTACGCAGATACGCAGTATTTT
.,.,TRBJ1-2,TRBV27,CASGRRDGYTF,TGTGCCAGCGGGCGGCGGGATGGCTACACCTTC
.,.,TRBJ2-5,TRBV2,CASPGGPQETQYF,TGTGCCAGCCCCGGGGGCCCGCAAGAGACCCAGTACTTC
.,.,TRBJ2-7,TRBV6-5,CASSYSNEVEQYF,TGTGCCAGCAGTTACTCGAATGAAGTCGAGCAGTACTTC